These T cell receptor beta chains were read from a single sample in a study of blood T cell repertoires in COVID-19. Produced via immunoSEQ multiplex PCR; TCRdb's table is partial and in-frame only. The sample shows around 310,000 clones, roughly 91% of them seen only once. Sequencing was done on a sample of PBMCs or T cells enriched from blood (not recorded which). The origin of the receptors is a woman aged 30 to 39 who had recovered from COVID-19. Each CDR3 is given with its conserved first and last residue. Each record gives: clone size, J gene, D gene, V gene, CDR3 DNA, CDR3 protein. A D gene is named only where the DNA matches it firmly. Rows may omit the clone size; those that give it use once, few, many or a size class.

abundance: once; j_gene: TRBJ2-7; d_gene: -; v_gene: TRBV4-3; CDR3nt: TGCGCCAGCAGTCGGAGCAGAGGGTCCTACGAGCAGTACTTC; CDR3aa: CASSRSRGSYEQYF
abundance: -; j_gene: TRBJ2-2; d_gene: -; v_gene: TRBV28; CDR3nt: TGTGCCACCCTTCCCTCCGGGACGAACACCGGGGAGCTGTTTTTT; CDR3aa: CATLPSGTNTGELFF
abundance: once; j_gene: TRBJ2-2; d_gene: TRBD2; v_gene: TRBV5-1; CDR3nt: TGCGCCAGCAGTCCGGGACTGGCGGGGGCCGGGGAGCTGTTTTTT; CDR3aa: CASSPGLAGAGELFF
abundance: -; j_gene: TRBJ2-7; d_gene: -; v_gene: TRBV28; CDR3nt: TGTGCCAGCAGTTTGATCCAGGCGTACGAGCAGTACTTC; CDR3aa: CASSLIQAYEQYF
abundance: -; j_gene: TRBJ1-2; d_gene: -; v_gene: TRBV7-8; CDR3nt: TGTGCCAGCAGCTTAAGCAGGGGCCGGAGTAAGAGGTTCTATGGCTACACCTTC; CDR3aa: CASSLSRGRSKRFYGYTF
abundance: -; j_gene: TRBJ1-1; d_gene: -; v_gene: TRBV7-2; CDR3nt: TGTGCCAGCAGCATACCGCCGGGGGTCACTGAAGCTTTCTTT; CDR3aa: CASSIPPGVTEAFF
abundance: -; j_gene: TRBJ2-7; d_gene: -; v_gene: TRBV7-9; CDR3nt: TGTGCCAGCAGCTTAGTTGCTTCAGGCCTATCCTCCTACGAGCAGTACTTC; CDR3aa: CASSLVASGLSSYEQYF
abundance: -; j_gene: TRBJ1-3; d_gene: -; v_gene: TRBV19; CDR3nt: TGTGCCAGTAGCACTCTCGGACCTCGAATAACCCGACAGAGCTCTGGAAACACCATATATTTT; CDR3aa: CASSTLGPRITRQSSGNTIYF
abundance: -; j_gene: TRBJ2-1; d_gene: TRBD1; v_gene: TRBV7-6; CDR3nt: TGTGCCAGCAGCTTAGGACAGGGGGGCTACAATGAGCAGTTCTTC; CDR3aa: CASSLGQGGYNEQFF
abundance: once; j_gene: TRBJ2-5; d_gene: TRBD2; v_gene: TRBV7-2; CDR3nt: TGTGCCAGCAGCTTATTCGGGTTCGAGCTAGCGGGTGAACAAGAGACCCAGTACTTC; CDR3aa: CASSLFGFELAGEQETQYF
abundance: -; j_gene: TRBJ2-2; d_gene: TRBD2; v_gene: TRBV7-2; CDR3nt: TGTGCCAGCAGCTTACAAGTAGCGGGAGAGTTGAGGGAGCTGTTTTTT; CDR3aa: CASSLQVAGELRELFF
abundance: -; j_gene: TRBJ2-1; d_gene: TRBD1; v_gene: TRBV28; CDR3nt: TGTGCCAGCAGTTTAGGGGACAGGGGATGGGATGAGCAGTTCTTC; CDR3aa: CASSLGDRGWDEQFF
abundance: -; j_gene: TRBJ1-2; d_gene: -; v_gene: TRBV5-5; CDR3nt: TGTGCCAGCAGTTCCCACTCCCGGGCAGGGATGCGCGGCTACACCTTC; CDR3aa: CASSSHSRAGMRGYTF
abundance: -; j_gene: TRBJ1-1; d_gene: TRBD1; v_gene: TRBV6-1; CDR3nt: TGTGCCAGCAGTGAAGGCAGGGGGTACACTGAAGCTTTCTTT; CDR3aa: CASSEGRGYTEAFF
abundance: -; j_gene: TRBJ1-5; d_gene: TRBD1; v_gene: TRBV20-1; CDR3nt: TGCAGTGCTAGTATCTTCCGGGACAGGGGACAGCCCCAGCATTTT; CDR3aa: CSASIFRDRGQPQHF
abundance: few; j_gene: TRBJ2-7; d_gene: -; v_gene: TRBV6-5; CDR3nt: TGTGCCAGCAGTTACGAGGTCTTTGGGGAGCAGTACTTC; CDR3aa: CASSYEVFGEQYF
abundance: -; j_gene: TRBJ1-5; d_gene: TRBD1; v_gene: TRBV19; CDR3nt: TGTGCCAGTATGGGGGACAGGTTTCATCAGCCCCAGCATTTT; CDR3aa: CASMGDRFHQPQHF
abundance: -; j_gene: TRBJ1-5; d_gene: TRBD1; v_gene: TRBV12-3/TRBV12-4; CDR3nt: TGTGCCAGCAGGGAACAGGGGACGCAGCCCCAGCATTTT; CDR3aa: CASREQGTQPQHF
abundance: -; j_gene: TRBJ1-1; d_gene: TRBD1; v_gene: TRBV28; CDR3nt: TGTGCCAGCAGTCCTCACCAACAGGGGACTGAAGCTTTCTTT; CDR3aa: CASSPHQQGTEAFF
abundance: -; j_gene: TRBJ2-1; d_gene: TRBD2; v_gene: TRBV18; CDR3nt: TGTGCCAGCTCACCCACGGCGGGGGGAAACCCTGATGAGCAGTTCTTC; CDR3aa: CASSPTAGGNPDEQFF
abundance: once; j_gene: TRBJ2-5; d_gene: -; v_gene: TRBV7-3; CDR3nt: TGTGCCAGCAGCTTTAGTCCGCAAGAGACCCAGTACTTC; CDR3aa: CASSFSPQETQYF
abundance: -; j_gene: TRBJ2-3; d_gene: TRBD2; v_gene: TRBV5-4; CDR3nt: TGTGCCAGCAGCTTGTTCCGGGAGGGGAGGGCAGATACGCAGTATTTT; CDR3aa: CASSLFREGRADTQYF
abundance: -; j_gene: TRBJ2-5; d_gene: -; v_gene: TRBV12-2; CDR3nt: TGTGCAAGTCGCCCTCGCCTCGGGAACAGGGAAGAGACCCAGTACTTC; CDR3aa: CASRPRLGNREETQYF
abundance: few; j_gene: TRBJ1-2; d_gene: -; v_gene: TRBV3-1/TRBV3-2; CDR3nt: TGTGCCAGCAGCCAGGGTTGGACAGAGCCCTATGGCTACACCTTC; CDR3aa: CASSQGWTEPYGYTF
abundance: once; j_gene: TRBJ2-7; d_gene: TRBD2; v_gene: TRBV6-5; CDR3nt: TGTGCCGCCTCAAGGGCTAGCGGGATTTACGAGCAGTACTTC; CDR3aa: CAASRASGIYEQYF
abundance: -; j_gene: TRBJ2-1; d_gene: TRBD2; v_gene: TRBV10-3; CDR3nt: TGTGCCATCAGAAGGACTAGCGGCGACAATGAGCAGTTCTTC; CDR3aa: CAIRRTSGDNEQFF
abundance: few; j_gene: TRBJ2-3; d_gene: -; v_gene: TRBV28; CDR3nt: TGTGCCAGCAGTTTAATGCGGGAACAGGCAGATACGCAGTATTTT; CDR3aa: CASSLMREQADTQYF
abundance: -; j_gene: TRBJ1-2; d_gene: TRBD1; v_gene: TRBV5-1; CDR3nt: TGCGCCAGCAGCTTTACAGGGGAAGGCTACACCTTC; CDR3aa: CASSFTGEGYTF
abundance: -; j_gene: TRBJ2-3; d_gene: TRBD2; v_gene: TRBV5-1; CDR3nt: TGCGCCAGCAGCTCGCGGGAGGACGAGCAGTATTTT; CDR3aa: CASSSREDEQYF
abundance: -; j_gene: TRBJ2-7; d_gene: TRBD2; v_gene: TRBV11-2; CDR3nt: TGTGCCAGCAGCTTCGCCGGGGGGATAGCCTACGAGCAGTACTTC; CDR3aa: CASSFAGGIAYEQYF
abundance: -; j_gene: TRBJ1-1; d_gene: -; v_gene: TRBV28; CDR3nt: TGTGCCAGCAGTTCTCCGACAGTTTTGAACACTGAAGCTTTCTTT; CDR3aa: CASSSPTVLNTEAFF
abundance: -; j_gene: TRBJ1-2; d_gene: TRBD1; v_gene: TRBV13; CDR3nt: TGTGCCAGCAGCTCTCGGGACAGGGCTAACTATGGCTACACCTTC; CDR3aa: CASSSRDRANYGYTF
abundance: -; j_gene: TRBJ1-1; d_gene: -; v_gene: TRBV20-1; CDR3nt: TGCAGTGCTAGTCAGACAGGAAGAACTGAAGCTTTCTTT; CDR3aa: CSASQTGRTEAFF
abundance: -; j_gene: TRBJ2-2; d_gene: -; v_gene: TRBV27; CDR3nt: TGTGCCAGCAGCTATCATAACACCGGGGAGCTGTTTTTT; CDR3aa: CASSYHNTGELFF
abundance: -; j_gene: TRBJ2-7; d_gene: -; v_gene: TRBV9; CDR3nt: TGTGCCAGCAGCGACTCAGGGATCGGCGGGCAGTACTTC; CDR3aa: CASSDSGIGGQYF
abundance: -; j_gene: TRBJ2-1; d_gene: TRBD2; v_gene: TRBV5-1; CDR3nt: TGCGCCAGCAGCTTCGGGACTAGCGGGCGTACCTACAATGAGCAGTTCTTC; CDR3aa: CASSFGTSGRTYNEQFF
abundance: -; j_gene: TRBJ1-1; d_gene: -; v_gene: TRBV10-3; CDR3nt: TGTGCCATCAGTGATGCCTTAGGGGCGATTAGGGCTTTCTTT; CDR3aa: CAISDALGAIRAFF
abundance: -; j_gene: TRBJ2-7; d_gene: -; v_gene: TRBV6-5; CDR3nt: TGTGCCAGCAGTCGCGGACAGCTCCCCTACGAGCAGTACTTC; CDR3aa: CASSRGQLPYEQYF
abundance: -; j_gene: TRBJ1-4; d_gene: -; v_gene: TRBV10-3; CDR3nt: TGTGCCATCCGAGGGGGGGCGGAGGAAAAACTGTTTTTT; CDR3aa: CAIRGGAEEKLFF
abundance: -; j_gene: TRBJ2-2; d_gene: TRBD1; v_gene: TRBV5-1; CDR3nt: TGCGCCAGCACCCTGGGACAGGTCCCAAGAGGGACCGGGGAGCTGTTTTTT; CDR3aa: CASTLGQVPRGTGELFF
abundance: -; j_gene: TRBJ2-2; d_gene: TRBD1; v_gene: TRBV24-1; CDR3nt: TGTGCCACCAGTGACCGACAGGGAAACACCGGGGAGCTGTTTTTT; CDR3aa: CATSDRQGNTGELFF
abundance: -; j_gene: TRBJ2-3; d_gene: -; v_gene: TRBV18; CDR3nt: TGTGCCAGCTCGAGGACGGATCTTCGGGAGACCCGCACAGATACGCAGTATTTT; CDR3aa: CASSRTDLRETRTDTQYF
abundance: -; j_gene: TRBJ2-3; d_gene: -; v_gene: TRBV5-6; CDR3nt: TGTGCCAGCAGCTTAAGACTGGAATACACAGATACGCAGTATTTT; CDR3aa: CASSLRLEYTDTQYF
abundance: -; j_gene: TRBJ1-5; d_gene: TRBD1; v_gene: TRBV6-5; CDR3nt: TGTGCCAGCGGGGACAGGGGTCAGCCCCAGCATTTT; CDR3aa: CASGDRGQPQHF
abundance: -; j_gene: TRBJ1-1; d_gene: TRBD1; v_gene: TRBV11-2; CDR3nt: TGTGCCAGCAGCCTGTCCCCGGGACAGTCGAACACTGAAGCTTTCTTT; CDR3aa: CASSLSPGQSNTEAFF
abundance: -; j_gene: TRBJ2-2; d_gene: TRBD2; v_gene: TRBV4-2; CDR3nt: TGTGCCAGCAGCCGAAAGCGGGAGGGGTTCACCGGGGAGCTGTTTTTT; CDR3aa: CASSRKREGFTGELFF
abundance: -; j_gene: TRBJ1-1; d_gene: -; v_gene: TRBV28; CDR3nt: TGTGCCAGCAGTTTGTGGACAGTGGGAGCTTTCTTT; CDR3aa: CASSLWTVGAFF
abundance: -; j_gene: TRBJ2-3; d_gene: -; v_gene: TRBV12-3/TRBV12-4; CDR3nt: TGTGCCAGCAGTTTGCAAGGTACAGGGAGGCAGTATTTT; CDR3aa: CASSLQGTGRQYF